This T cell receptor beta chain was captured in a study of shared clonotypes between healthy human individuals. Trimming removed 5 bases from V and 4 bases from J; junction bases left unmatched: 8. CDR3 length: 15 residues. Per germline, CDR1 MDHEN and CDR2 SYDVKM. Assay: immunoSEQ multiplex PCR; the TCRdb copy retains only in-frame clones and omits some. The sample consists of roughly 500,000 clones, 70% to 85% of them appearing once. The sample comprised PBMCs. This sequence was found in a woman between 40 and 55 years old in good health. Some clones in this sample may be carry-over from other donors' samples. This chain links TRBV28 with TRBJ1-5; 7 bases align to TRBD1. CDR3 coding DNA: TGTGCCAGCAGTAGCCGGGACAGACAGAATCAGCCCCAGCATTTT. Its protein product is CASSSRDRQNQPQHF.